Sequencing of this T cell receptor (beta chain) was carried out in a study of vaccination and CD4 T cells after COVID-19. As concerns this clonotype: What it binds is unknown.

CDR3 size: 13 residues. V lost 10 bases to trimming and J lost 6 bases; unmatched junction nucleotides: 3. Sequenced with the Oncomine TCR Beta short-read assay was DNA taken from cultured CD4+ T cells. MiXCR was run by TCRdb on the PCR reads, yielding one entry per CDR3 protein. The table shows around 19,000 distinct CDR3 sequences, with roughly 38% occurring only once. Time point given: late sampling 161 to 241 days after vaccination in a few convalescent patients. Described treatment: approximately nine-day PBMC culture with coronavirus spike peptide pools or control peptides (ViraFEST assay). Positivity by PCR occurred from March to December 2020, a period that predated US Alpha, Beta and Delta variants.

The input for sequencing was CD4+ T cells from blood, cultured in vitro, taken about 7 months after SARS-CoV-2 vaccination. This TCR was recovered from a human donor who had recovered from COVID-19. The chain recombines TRBV12-3 or TRBV12-4 with TRBJ2-1, with 13 bases lining up with TRBD2. In nucleotides, the CDR3 is TGTGCCACCCGGACTAGCGGGAGCAATGAGCAGTTCTTC. As protein: CATRTSGSNEQFF.